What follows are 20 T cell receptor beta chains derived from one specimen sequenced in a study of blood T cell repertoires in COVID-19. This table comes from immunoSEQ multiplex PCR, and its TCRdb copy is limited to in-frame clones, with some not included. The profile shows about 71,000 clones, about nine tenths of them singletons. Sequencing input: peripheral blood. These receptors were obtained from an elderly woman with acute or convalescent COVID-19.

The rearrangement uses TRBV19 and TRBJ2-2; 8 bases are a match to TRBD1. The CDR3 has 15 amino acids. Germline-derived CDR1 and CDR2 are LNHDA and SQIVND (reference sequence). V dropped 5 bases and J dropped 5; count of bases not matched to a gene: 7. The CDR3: CASSAQGARTGELFF. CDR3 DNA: TGTGCCAGTAGTGCCCAGGGGGCGCGGACCGGGGAGCTGTTTTTT.

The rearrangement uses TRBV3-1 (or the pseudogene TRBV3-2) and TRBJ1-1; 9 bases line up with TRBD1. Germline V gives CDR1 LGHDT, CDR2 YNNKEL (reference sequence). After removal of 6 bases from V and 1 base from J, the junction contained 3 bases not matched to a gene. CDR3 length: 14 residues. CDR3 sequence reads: CASRQGAQNTEAFF. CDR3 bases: TGTGCCAGCAGACAGGGGGCGCAGAACACTGAAGCTTTCTTT.

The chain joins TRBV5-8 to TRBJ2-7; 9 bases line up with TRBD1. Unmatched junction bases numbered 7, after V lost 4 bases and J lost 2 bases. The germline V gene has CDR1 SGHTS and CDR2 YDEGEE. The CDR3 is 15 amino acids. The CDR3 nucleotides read TGTGCCAGCAGCACAGGACAGGGGTCGGCCTACGAGCAGTACTTC. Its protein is CASSTGQGSAYEQYF. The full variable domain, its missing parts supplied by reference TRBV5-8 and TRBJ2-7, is EAGVTQSPTHLIKTRGQQATLRCSPISGHTSVYWYQQALGLGLQFLLWYDEGEERNRGNFPPRFSGRQFPNYSSELNVNALELEDSALYLCASSTGQGSAYEQYFGPGTRLTVT.

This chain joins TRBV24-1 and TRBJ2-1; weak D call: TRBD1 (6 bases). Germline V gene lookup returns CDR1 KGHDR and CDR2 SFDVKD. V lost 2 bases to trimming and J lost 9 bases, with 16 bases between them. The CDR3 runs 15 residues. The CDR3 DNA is TGTGCCACCAGTGATTCCAAGACAGGACTCACTGAGCAGTTCTTC. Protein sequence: CATSDSKTGLTEQFF.

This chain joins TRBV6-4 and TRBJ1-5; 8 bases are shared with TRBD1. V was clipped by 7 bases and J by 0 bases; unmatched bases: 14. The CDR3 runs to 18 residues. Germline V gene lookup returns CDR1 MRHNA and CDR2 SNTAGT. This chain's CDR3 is CASTPRTGNRDSNQPQHF. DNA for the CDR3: TGTGCCAGCACTCCTCGGACAGGGAATAGGGATAGCAATCAGCCCCAGCATTTT.

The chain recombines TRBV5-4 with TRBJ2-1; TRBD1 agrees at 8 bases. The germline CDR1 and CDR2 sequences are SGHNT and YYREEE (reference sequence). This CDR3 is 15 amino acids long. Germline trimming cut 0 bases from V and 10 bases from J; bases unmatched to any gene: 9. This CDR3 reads CASSLAGGAYGEQFF. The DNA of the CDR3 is TGTGCCAGCAGCTTGGCAGGGGGCGCCTATGGAGAGCAGTTCTTC.

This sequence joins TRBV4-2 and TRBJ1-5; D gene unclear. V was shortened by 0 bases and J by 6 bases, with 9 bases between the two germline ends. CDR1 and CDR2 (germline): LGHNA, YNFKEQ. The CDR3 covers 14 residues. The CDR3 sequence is CASSQESEAQPQHF. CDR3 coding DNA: TGTGCCAGCAGCCAAGAAAGTGAGGCTCAGCCCCAGCATTTT.

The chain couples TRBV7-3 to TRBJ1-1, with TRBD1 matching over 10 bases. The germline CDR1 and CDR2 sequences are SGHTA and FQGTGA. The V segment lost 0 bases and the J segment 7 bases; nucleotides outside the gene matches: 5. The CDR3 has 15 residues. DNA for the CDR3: TGTGCCAGCAGCTTAACCTCCGGGACAGGGGTTGAAGCTTTCTTT. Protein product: CASSLTSGTGVEAFF.

CDR3 nucleotide sequence: TGCGCCAGCAGCTTGGCCCCGGGACAGTCTTACGAGCAGTACTTC. Protein product: CASSLAPGQSYEQYF. The gene calls are TRBV5-1 and TRBJ2-7, with 7 bases matching TRBD1. CDR1 and CDR2 from the germline V gene are SGHRS and YFSETQ. This CDR3 has 15 residues. Losses at the gene ends were 0 bases for V and 4 bases for J; bases not matched to a gene: 7.

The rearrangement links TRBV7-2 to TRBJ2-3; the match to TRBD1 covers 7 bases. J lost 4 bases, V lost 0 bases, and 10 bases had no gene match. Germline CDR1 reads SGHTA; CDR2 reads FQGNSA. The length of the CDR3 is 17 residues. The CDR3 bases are TGTGCCAGCAGCTTAGCGCGAAAAGGGGGCTCCGCAGATACGCAGTATTTT. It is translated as CASSLARKGGSADTQYF.

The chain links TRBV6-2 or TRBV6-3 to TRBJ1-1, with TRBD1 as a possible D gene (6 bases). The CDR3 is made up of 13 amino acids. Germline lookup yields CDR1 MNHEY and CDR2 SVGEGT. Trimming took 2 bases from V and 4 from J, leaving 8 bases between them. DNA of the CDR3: TGTGCCAGCAGTTACGGCAGGGGCACTGAAGCTTTCTTT. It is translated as CASSYGRGTEAFF.

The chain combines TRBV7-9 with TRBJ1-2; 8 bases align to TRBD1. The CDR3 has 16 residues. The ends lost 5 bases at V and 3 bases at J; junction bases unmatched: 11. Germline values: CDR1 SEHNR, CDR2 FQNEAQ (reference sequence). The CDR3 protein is CASSLGTGRLDYGYTF. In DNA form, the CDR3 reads TGTGCCAGCAGCCTAGGGACAGGTCGTCTAGACTATGGCTACACCTTC. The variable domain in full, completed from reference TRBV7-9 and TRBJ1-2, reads DTGVSQNPRHKITKRGQNVTFRCDPISEHNRLYWYRQTLGQGPEFLTYFQNEAQLEKSRLLSDRFSAERPKGSFSTLEIQRTEQGDSAMYLCASSLGTGRLDYGYTFGSGTRLTVV.

The CDR3 DNA reads TGTGCCAGCAGCTTATCCGGGACAGTCTATGGCTACACCTTC. Its protein is CASSLSGTVYGYTF. The gene calls are TRBV5-6 and TRBJ1-2, with 7 bases lining up with TRBD1. The CDR3 is 14 residues long. The ends lost 2 bases at V and 4 bases at J; junction bases unmatched: 5. Germline V gene sequence: CDR1 SGHDT, CDR2 YYEEEE.

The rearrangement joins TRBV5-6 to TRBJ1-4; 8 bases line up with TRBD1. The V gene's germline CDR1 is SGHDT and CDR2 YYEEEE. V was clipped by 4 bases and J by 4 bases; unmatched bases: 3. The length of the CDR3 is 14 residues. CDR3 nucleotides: TGTGCCAGCAGCCGGACAGGGAATAATGAAAAACTGTTTTTT. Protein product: CASSRTGNNEKLFF.

CDR3: CASSQDFTTKETQYF. CDR3 bases: TGCGCCAGCAGCCAAGATTTTACCACAAAAGAGACCCAGTACTTC. The rearrangement uses TRBV4-3 and TRBJ2-5; D not resolved. CDR1 and CDR2 (germline): LGHNA, YSLEER. The CDR3 extends over 15 amino acids. V dropped 0 bases and J dropped 3 bases, with 11 bases sitting between them.

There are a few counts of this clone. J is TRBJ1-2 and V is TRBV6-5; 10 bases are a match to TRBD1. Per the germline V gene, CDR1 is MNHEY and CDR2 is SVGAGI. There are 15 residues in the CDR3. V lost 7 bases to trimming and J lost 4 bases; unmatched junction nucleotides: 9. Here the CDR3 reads CASIRQGARGYGYTF. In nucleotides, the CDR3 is TGTGCCAGCATTAGACAGGGGGCGCGAGGCTATGGCTACACCTTC.

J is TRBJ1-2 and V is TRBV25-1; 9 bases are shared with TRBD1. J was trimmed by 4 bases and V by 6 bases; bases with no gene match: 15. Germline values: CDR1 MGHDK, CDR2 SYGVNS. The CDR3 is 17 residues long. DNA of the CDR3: TGTGCCAGCAGCGGAACGGAACAGGGGGCAAGGCTCTATGGCTACACCTTC. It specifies CASSGTEQGARLYGYTF.

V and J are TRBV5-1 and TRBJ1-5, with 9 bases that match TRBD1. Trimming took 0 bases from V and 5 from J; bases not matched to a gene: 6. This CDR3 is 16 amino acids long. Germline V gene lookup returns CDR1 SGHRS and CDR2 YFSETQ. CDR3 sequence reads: CASSLGDRAPDQPQHF. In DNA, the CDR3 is TGCGCCAGCAGCTTGGGGGACAGGGCGCCGGATCAGCCCCAGCATTTT.

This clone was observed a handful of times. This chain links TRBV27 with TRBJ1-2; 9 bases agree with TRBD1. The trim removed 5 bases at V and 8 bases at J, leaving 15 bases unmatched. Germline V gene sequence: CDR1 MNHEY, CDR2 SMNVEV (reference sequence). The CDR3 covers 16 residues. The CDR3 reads CASSPFYWDRAWGYTF. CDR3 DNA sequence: TGTGCCAGCAGTCCATTCTATTGGGACAGGGCATGGGGCTACACCTTC.

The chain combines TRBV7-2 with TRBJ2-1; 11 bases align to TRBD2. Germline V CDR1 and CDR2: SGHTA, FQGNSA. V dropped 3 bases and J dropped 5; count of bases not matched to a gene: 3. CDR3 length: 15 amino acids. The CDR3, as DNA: TGTGCCAGCAGCTTGATAGCGGGAGGGAACAATGAGCAGTTCTTC. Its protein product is CASSLIAGGNNEQFF.